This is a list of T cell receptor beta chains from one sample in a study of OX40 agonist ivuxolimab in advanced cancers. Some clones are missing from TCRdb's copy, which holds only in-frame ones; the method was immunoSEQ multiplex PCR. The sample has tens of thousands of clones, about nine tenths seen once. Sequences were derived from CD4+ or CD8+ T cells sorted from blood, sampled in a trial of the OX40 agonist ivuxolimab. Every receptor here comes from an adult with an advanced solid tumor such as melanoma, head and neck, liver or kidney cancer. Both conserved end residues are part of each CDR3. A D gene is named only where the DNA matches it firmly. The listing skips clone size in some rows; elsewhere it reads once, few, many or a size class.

cdr3_nt: TGTGCCAGCAGCTTGACACAGTTTAGCTCCTACAATGAGCAGTTCTTC; cdr3_aa: CASSLTQFSSYNEQFF; v_call: TRBV5-6; d_call: .; j_call: TRBJ2-1; clone_size: .
cdr3_nt: TGCGCCAGCAGCCCTTCCGGGACCGGGAATGAAAAACTGTTTTTT; cdr3_aa: CASSPSGTGNEKLFF; v_call: TRBV4-3; d_call: .; j_call: TRBJ1-4; clone_size: .
cdr3_nt: TGTGCCAGTAGTACCGGGGGAGAAAAACTGTTTTTT; cdr3_aa: CASSTGGEKLFF; v_call: TRBV19; d_call: .; j_call: TRBJ1-4; clone_size: .
cdr3_nt: TGTGCCAGTAGTATGGGTTGGACAGGGGGAGATGAGCAGTTCTTC; cdr3_aa: CASSMGWTGGDEQFF; v_call: TRBV19; d_call: TRBD1; j_call: TRBJ2-1; clone_size: .
cdr3_nt: TGCGCCAGCAGCTTGGCCGGGACTAGCGGCGATACGCAGTATTTT; cdr3_aa: CASSLAGTSGDTQYF; v_call: TRBV5-1; d_call: TRBD2; j_call: TRBJ2-3; clone_size: .
cdr3_nt: TGTGCCATCAGTGAGTCGACCGGGGACGCAGTGAAAGAGACCCAGTACTTC; cdr3_aa: CAISESTGDAVKETQYF; v_call: TRBV10-3; d_call: .; j_call: TRBJ2-5; clone_size: once
cdr3_nt: TGCGCCAGCAGCCAAGACAGGGGCAACACCGGGGAGCTGTTTTTT; cdr3_aa: CASSQDRGNTGELFF; v_call: TRBV4-3; d_call: .; j_call: TRBJ2-2; clone_size: .
cdr3_nt: TGTGCCACCCAACCTCTAGTCGGGCAAGAGACCCAGTACTTC; cdr3_aa: CATQPLVGQETQYF; v_call: TRBV27; d_call: .; j_call: TRBJ2-5; clone_size: .
cdr3_nt: TGTGCCAGCAGCTTAGGCCTTGGGGGAAACACTGAAGCTTTCTTT; cdr3_aa: CASSLGLGGNTEAFF; v_call: TRBV11-2; d_call: .; j_call: TRBJ1-1; clone_size: .
cdr3_nt: TGCAGCGTTGAAGATCGTCCCGGGTGGGAAGCTTTCTTT; cdr3_aa: CSVEDRPGWEAFF; v_call: TRBV29-1; d_call: .; j_call: TRBJ1-1; clone_size: few
cdr3_nt: TGCGCCAGCAGCTTGGTGGCAGGGGTCTTATCCTACGAGCAGTACTTC; cdr3_aa: CASSLVAGVLSYEQYF; v_call: TRBV5-1; d_call: .; j_call: TRBJ2-7; clone_size: .
cdr3_nt: TGTGCCAGCAGCTTATACGTGGACAGCTACAATGAGCAGTTCTTC; cdr3_aa: CASSLYVDSYNEQFF; v_call: TRBV7-8; d_call: .; j_call: TRBJ2-1; clone_size: .
cdr3_nt: TGTGCCAGCAGTTACTCTGATGGCTCCTACAATGAGCAGTTCTTC; cdr3_aa: CASSYSDGSYNEQFF; v_call: TRBV6-5; d_call: .; j_call: TRBJ2-1; clone_size: .
cdr3_nt: TGTGCCAGCAGCTTTTCTGTAAGGGGGCACGAGCAGTACTTC; cdr3_aa: CASSFSVRGHEQYF; v_call: TRBV7-9; d_call: TRBD1; j_call: TRBJ2-7; clone_size: .
cdr3_nt: TGTGCCAGCAGTCCTACGACAGGGACTCAGCCCCAGCATTTT; cdr3_aa: CASSPTTGTQPQHF; v_call: TRBV27; d_call: TRBD1; j_call: TRBJ1-5; clone_size: .
cdr3_nt: TGTGCCGTCAGGGACGTCTCCTACAATGAGCAGTTCTTC; cdr3_aa: CAVRDVSYNEQFF; v_call: TRBV6-1; d_call: .; j_call: TRBJ2-1; clone_size: .
cdr3_nt: TGTGCCAGCAGCCCATTTGCAGCGAACACTGAAGCTTTCTTT; cdr3_aa: CASSPFAANTEAFF; v_call: TRBV7-2; d_call: .; j_call: TRBJ1-1; clone_size: .
cdr3_nt: TGTGCCAGCAGCTACCAGGGACTAGCGGTACGCAATGAGCAGTTCTTC; cdr3_aa: CASSYQGLAVRNEQFF; v_call: TRBV13; d_call: TRBD2; j_call: TRBJ2-1; clone_size: .
cdr3_nt: TGTGCCTGGGCGCTGGGGACCGGGGAGCTGTTTTTT; cdr3_aa: CAWALGTGELFF; v_call: TRBV30; d_call: .; j_call: TRBJ2-2; clone_size: .
cdr3_nt: TGTGCCAGCAGCTTATTGCAGGGGAACACTGAAGCTTTCTTT; cdr3_aa: CASSLLQGNTEAFF; v_call: TRBV7-9; d_call: .; j_call: TRBJ1-1; clone_size: .
cdr3_nt: TGTGCCAGCAGTTTCACCGGGACAGATCCCTACGAGCAGTACTTC; cdr3_aa: CASSFTGTDPYEQYF; v_call: TRBV6-1; d_call: TRBD1; j_call: TRBJ2-7; clone_size: .
cdr3_nt: TGTGCCAGCAGCTTTAACGGGGGAATGAACACTGAAGCTTTCTTT; cdr3_aa: CASSFNGGMNTEAFF; v_call: TRBV7-3; d_call: .; j_call: TRBJ1-1; clone_size: .
cdr3_nt: TGTGCCAGCAGCCTAGGACAGGGGGGATCGGCACCCCTCCACTTT; cdr3_aa: CASSLGQGGSAPLHF; v_call: TRBV13; d_call: TRBD1; j_call: TRBJ1-6; clone_size: few
cdr3_nt: TGCGCCAGCACCGAGGAGCCGGGGAACGAAAAACTGTTTTTT; cdr3_aa: CASTEEPGNEKLFF; v_call: TRBV4-3; d_call: .; j_call: TRBJ1-4; clone_size: .
cdr3_nt: TGTGCCAGCAGTGAAAATTGGGGAAACTATGGCTACACCTTC; cdr3_aa: CASSENWGNYGYTF; v_call: TRBV6-1; d_call: .; j_call: TRBJ1-2; clone_size: .
cdr3_nt: TGTGCCAGCAGTTACGGGACAGGGATGTCCTACAATGAGCAGTTCTTC; cdr3_aa: CASSYGTGMSYNEQFF; v_call: TRBV6-5; d_call: TRBD1; j_call: TRBJ2-1; clone_size: .
cdr3_nt: TGTGCCAGCAGTTTTGGGGGCGACGTGGTGAGCTACACCTTC; cdr3_aa: CASSFGGDVVSYTF; v_call: TRBV27; d_call: .; j_call: TRBJ1-2; clone_size: .
cdr3_nt: TGTGCCAGCAGCTACCAGGGCACAGATACGCAGTATTTT; cdr3_aa: CASSYQGTDTQYF; v_call: TRBV9; d_call: .; j_call: TRBJ2-3; clone_size: .
cdr3_nt: TGTGCCAGCAGTTTCCCCCTGGGGGGTGGTAACTATGGCTACACCTTC; cdr3_aa: CASSFPLGGGNYGYTF; v_call: TRBV6-5; d_call: .; j_call: TRBJ1-2; clone_size: .
cdr3_nt: TGCGCCAGCAGCCAAGACCACAGCTCTGGAAACACCATATATTTT; cdr3_aa: CASSQDHSSGNTIYF; v_call: TRBV4-3; d_call: .; j_call: TRBJ1-3; clone_size: .
cdr3_nt: TGTGCCAGCAGCTTAGGATGGCTAGCGGCTTCCTACAATGAGCAGTTCTTC; cdr3_aa: CASSLGWLAASYNEQFF; v_call: TRBV7-2; d_call: TRBD2; j_call: TRBJ2-1; clone_size: .
cdr3_nt: TGTGCCAGCAGCCCCCCGGTGCCGCCCTACGAGCAGTACTTC; cdr3_aa: CASSPPVPPYEQYF; v_call: TRBV7-9; d_call: .; j_call: TRBJ2-7; clone_size: .
cdr3_nt: TGCAGCGTTATACTCGTCCCTATCTCCTACAATGAGCAGTTCTTC; cdr3_aa: CSVILVPISYNEQFF; v_call: TRBV29-1; d_call: .; j_call: TRBJ2-1; clone_size: .
cdr3_nt: TGTGCCTGGATGATGACGGTGAGCGAGCAGTTCTTC; cdr3_aa: CAWMMTVSEQFF; v_call: TRBV30; d_call: .; j_call: TRBJ2-1; clone_size: once
cdr3_nt: TGTGCCAGCTCTACCGGGACGCCTGGCCCAGATACGCAGTATTTT; cdr3_aa: CASSTGTPGPDTQYF; v_call: TRBV6-1; d_call: .; j_call: TRBJ2-3; clone_size: .
cdr3_nt: TGTGCCAGTAGCGACTCCAATCAGCCCCAGCATTTT; cdr3_aa: CASSDSNQPQHF; v_call: TRBV19; d_call: .; j_call: TRBJ1-5; clone_size: .
cdr3_nt: TGCAGCGTTGAAGATCGGGAGACAGGCTTATCCTACGAGCAGTACTTC; cdr3_aa: CSVEDRETGLSYEQYF; v_call: TRBV29-1; d_call: .; j_call: TRBJ2-7; clone_size: .